The 9 T cell receptor beta chains below were found in one sample sequenced in a study of cytomegalovirus exposure and HLA in healthy donors. The PCR was carried out with 60 Vbeta primers and 13 Jbeta primers. The method was immunoSEQ multiplex PCR; TCRdb's version includes in-frame clones alone and lacks a portion of them. Of around 95,000 clones listed, about four fifths are singletons. The sample was PBMCs. These receptors were obtained from a female donor in good health and CMV-seropositive.

The V and J genes are TRBV28 and TRBJ1-1; D is perhaps TRBD1 (6 bases). The V gene lost 7 bases and the J gene lost 0 bases, with 15 bases spanning the gap. The CDR3 consists of 15 residues. The germline V gene has CDR1 MDHEN and CDR2 SYDVKM. CDR3 bases: TGTGCCAGCACCGATACAGGGATTATGAACACTGAAGCTTTCTTT. Amino acid sequence: CASTDTGIMNTEAFF.

The rearrangement links TRBV11-2 to TRBJ2-7, with D possibly matching TRBD1 (5 bases). The germline gives CDR1 SGHAT, CDR2 FQNNGV. The CDR3 loop spans 12 amino acids. The V end lost 2 bases, the J end lost 7 bases, and 9 bases lay between the germline ends. The CDR3 DNA reads as TGTGCCAGCAGCTTAATCAGGGTTGAGCAGTACTTC. Protein sequence: CASSLIRVEQYF. The full variable domain, rest sourced from reference TRBV11-2 and TRBJ2-7, is EAGVAQSPRYKIIEKRQSVAFWCNPISGHATLYWYQQILGQGPKLLIQFQNNGVVDDSQLPKDRFSAERLKGVDSTLKIQPAKLEDSAVYLCASSLIRVEQYFGPGTRLTVT.

The V gene is TRBV7-2, the J gene TRBJ1-4; D remains unclear. The V gene's germline CDR1 is SGHTA and CDR2 FQGNSA. This CDR3 region has 15 residues. Trimming removed 2 bases at V and 0 bases at J, with 7 bases between. The CDR3 sequence: CASSLSRATNEKLFF. CDR3 coding DNA: TGTGCCAGCAGCTTATCTAGAGCAACTAATGAAAAACTGTTTTTT.

This chain connects TRBV19 to TRBJ1-2; TRBD1 agrees at 9 bases. Germline V gives CDR1 LNHDA, CDR2 SQIVND (reference sequence). The CDR3 loop spans 15 amino acids. Losses at the gene ends were 3 bases for V and 3 bases for J; bases not matched to a gene: 5. The CDR3 sequence is CASSIRTGADYGYTF. The CDR3 region has the DNA TGTGCCAGTAGTATCCGGACAGGGGCGGACTATGGCTACACCTTC.

V is TRBV30 and J is TRBJ1-1, with a possible D match to TRBD1 (6 bases). The CDR3 runs to 14 residues. CDR1 is GTSNPN, CDR2 SVGIG, per germline (reference sequence). The V end was cut by 7 bases, the J end by 1 base, with 16 bases between. DNA of the CDR3: TGTGCCTCGAGGAGGGGGGGTGGGAACACTGAAGCTTTCTTT. Its translation: CASRRGGGNTEAFF.

The gene calls are TRBV18 and TRBJ2-3; 10 bases align to TRBD2. This CDR3 has 16 residues. V lost 6 bases and J lost 4; bases outside the gene matches: 10. Germline V gene lookup returns CDR1 KGHSH and CDR2 LQKENI. DNA for the CDR3: TGTGCCAGCTCCCCTACGGGGACTAGCGTCCCAGATACGCAGTATTTT. Protein product: CASSPTGTSVPDTQYF.

As for this clone: The germline gene is not matched at one end of the junction; a read error may be the cause. The chain recombines TRBV25-1 with TRBJ1-2; 7 bases agree with TRBD1. Per germline, CDR1 MGHDK and CDR2 SYGVNS. The CDR3 totals 13 residues. The CDR3 spells CASSETGSYGYPF. CDR3 bases: TGTGCCAGCAGTGAGACAGGGTCTTATGGCTACCCCTTC.

The chain has TRBV7-9 and TRBJ2-3, with TRBD1 identical over 9 bases. Germline values: CDR1 SEHNR, CDR2 FQNEAQ (reference sequence). V lost 5 bases to trimming and J lost 1 base; unmatched junction nucleotides: 4. This CDR3 comprises 15 residues. The DNA of the CDR3 is TGTGCCAGCAGCGGGGGACAGGGTGGCACAGATACGCAGTATTTT. Its protein product is CASSGGQGGTDTQYF.

This clone was counted a single time. V is TRBV5-1 and J is TRBJ2-1, with TRBD2 matching over 10 bases. Germline assignment: CDR1 SGHRS and CDR2 YFSETQ. Losses at the gene ends were 5 bases for V and 3 bases for J; bases not matched to a gene: 5. This CDR3 has 15 amino acids. For the CDR3, the DNA is TGCGCCAGCAGGGAGAGCGGGAGGGGCTACAATGAGCAGTTCTTC. Translated, it gives CASRESGRGYNEQFF.